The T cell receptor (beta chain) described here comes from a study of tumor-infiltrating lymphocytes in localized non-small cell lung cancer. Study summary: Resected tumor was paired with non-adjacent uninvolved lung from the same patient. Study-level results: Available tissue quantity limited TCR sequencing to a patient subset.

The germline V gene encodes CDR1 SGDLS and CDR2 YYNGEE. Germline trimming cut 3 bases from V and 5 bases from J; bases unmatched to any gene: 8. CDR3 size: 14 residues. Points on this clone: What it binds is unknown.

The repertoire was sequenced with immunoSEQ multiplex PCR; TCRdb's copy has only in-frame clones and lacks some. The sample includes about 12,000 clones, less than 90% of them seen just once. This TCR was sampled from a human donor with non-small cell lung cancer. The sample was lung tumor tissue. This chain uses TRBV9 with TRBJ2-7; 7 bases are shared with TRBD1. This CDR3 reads CASSEGQVGHEQYF. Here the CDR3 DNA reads TGTGCCAGCAGCGAAGGACAGGTCGGTCACGAGCAGTACTTC.